A selection of T cell receptor beta chains follows, all from one sample in a study of CD8+CD57+ T cells in acquired aplastic anemia. MiXCR, applied by TCRdb to the reads, yields one record per CDR3 protein. The sample yields roughly 220,000 distinct CDR3 sequences, roughly 60% seen once. The sample comprised sorted CD4+, CD8+, or CD8+CD57+ T cells (not recorded which) from PBMCs. Receptors originate from a human donor with aplastic anemia. Each CDR3 is given with its conserved first and last residue. A D gene is named only where the DNA matches it firmly. Only part of the rows carry a size: once, few, many, or a class if the clone is expanded.

. | TRBJ2-3 | TRBV20-1 | . | CSVGATQYF | TGCAGTGTTGGGGCGACGCAGTATTTT
. | TRBJ2-2 | TRBV5-1 | . | CASSQQATPGELFF | TGCGCCAGCAGCCAACAGGCAACCCCCGGGGAGCTGTTTTTT
. | TRBJ2-5 | TRBV12-5 | . | CASGLGPRETQYF | TGTGCTAGTGGTTTGGGACCGAGGGAGACCCAGTACTTC
. | TRBJ1-5 | TRBV20-1 | . | CSASPGNQPQHF | TGCAGTGCTAGTCCAGGGAATCAGCCCCAGCATTTT
. | TRBJ2-7 | TRBV2 | . | CASSDTVEGHQEQYF | TGTGCCAGCAGTGACACTGTTGAGGGACATCAAGAGCAGTACTTC
. | TRBJ2-7 | TRBV20-1 | . | CSARDTLPEQYF | TGCAGTGCCCGGGACACCCTCCCCGAGCAGTACTTC
. | TRBJ2-1 | TRBV7-3 | TRBD2 | CASSVTSGAYNEQFF | TGTGCCAGCAGCGTTACTAGCGGAGCGTACAATGAGCAGTTCTTC
once | TRBJ1-1 | TRBV29-1 | . | CSGGAGGGEAFF | TGCAGCGGGGGCGCGGGAGGGGGTGAAGCTTTCTTT
. | TRBJ1-2 | TRBV14 | . | CASSQNGSYGYTF | TGTGCCAGCAGCCAAAACGGGAGCTATGGCTACACCTTC
. | TRBJ1-6 | TRBV7-9 | TRBD1 | CASSRDRANSPLHF | TGTGCCAGCAGCCGGGACAGGGCTAATTCACCCCTCCACTTT